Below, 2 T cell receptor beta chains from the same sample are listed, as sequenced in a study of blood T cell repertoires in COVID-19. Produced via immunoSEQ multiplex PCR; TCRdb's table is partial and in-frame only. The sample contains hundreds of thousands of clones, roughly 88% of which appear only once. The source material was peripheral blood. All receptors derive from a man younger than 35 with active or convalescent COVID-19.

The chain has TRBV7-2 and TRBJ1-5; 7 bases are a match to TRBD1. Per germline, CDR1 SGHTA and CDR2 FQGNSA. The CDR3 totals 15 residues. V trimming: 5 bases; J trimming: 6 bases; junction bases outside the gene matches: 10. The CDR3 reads CASSPGTASIQPQHF. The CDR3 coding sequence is TGTGCCAGCAGCCCAGGGACAGCTTCTATTCAGCCCCAGCATTTT.

CDR3 amino acids: CATSPRTGNQETQYF. Written as DNA, the CDR3 is TGTGCCACCAGCCCCAGAACAGGGAACCAAGAGACCCAGTACTTC. The V gene is TRBV15, the J gene TRBJ2-5, with D possibly matching TRBD1 (6 bases). Trimming stripped 5 bases from V and 0 bases from J, with 13 bases between. CDR3 size: 15 residues. Germline V gene lookup returns CDR1 LNHNV and CDR2 YYDKDF (reference sequence). Looking up the rest from reference TRBV15 and TRBJ2-5 gives the full variable domain: DAMVIQNPRYQVTQFGKPVTLSCSQTLNHNVMYWYQQKSSQAPKLLFHYYDKDFNNEADTPDNFQSRRPNTSFCFLDIRSPGLGDTAMYLCATSPRTGNQETQYFGPGTRLLVL.